This record looks at one T cell receptor beta chain sequence and its context. Its cognate antigen is unknown. The authors ran the immunoSEQ assay, v3.0, at survey level. The method was immunoSEQ multiplex PCR; TCRdb's version includes in-frame clones alone and lacks a portion of them. The sample has around 34,000 clones, around 85% seen once. Only United States sites treated participants with HIV. The sample is drawn from a study of long-term antiretroviral therapy in people with HIV. General study results and limits: In samples taken after ART, diversity increased but remained below transplant donor control levels.

CDR1 is SGHTA, CDR2 FQGTGA, per germline. Trimming stripped 4 bases from V and 8 bases from J, with 8 bases between. The CDR3 covers 12 residues. This sequence originates from a man aged 18-30 years with HIV. Sample: unsorted PBMCs, taken 1.5 years after starting antiretroviral therapy. This chain joins TRBV7-3 and TRBJ2-2; no definite D call. CDR3 amino acids: CASSSPGGELFF. In nucleotides, the CDR3 is TGTGCCAGCAGCTCCCCAGGTGGGGAGCTGTTTTTT.